The present entry profiles one TCR beta chain with its context. The sort gate was single viable CD3+CD4+CD8-CD45RO+ cells for memory CD4+ T cells. Produced via immunoSEQ multiplex PCR; TCRdb's table is partial and in-frame only. The data show around 60,000 clones, approximately 78% seen once. This sample was included in a study of memory CD4+ T cells and cytomegalovirus serostatus. Germline CDR1 reads SNHLY; CDR2 reads FYNNEI. Trimming removed 6 bases from V and 11 bases from J; junction bases left unmatched: 8. This CDR3 has 13 residues. Material for sequencing was memory CD4+ T cells from blood. The genes are TRBV2 and TRBJ1-1; 11 positions match TRBD1. This clonotype was sampled from an adult in good health and CMV-seronegative. CDR3 DNA: TGTGCCAGCAGCTGGGACAGGGGGATTGTGGCTTTCTTT. Its protein product is CASSWDRGIVAFF. Looking up the rest from reference TRBV2 and TRBJ1-1 gives the full variable domain: EPEVTQTPSHQVTQMGQEVILRCVPISNHLYFYWYRQILGQKVEFLVSFYNNEISEKSEIFDDQFSVERPDGSNFTLKIRSTKLEDSAMYFCASSWDRGIVAFFGQGTRLTVV.